These 12 T cell receptor beta chains came from one sample sequenced in a study of cytomegalovirus exposure and HLA in healthy donors. Both 60 Vbeta primers and 13 Jbeta primers went into the PCR. This table comes from immunoSEQ multiplex PCR, and its TCRdb copy is limited to in-frame clones, with some not included. Here the sample spans about 120,000 clones, around 60% being singletons. The sequencing input was PBMCs. These receptors came from a woman aged 40-49 years in good health and CMV-seropositive.

The V and J genes are TRBV7-3 and TRBJ2-2, with 7 bases that match TRBD1. CDR3 length: 13 residues. From germline, CDR1 is SGHTA and CDR2 FQGTGA. V lost 5 bases and J lost 6; bases outside the gene matches: 3. The CDR3 is CASSLQGSGELFF. In DNA form, the CDR3 reads TGTGCCAGCAGCCTACAGGGGTCCGGGGAGCTGTTTTTT.

The CDR3 loop reads CASSFTGLGGKNIQYF. The CDR3 DNA is TGTGCCAGCAGCTTCACAGGGTTAGGAGGCAAAAACATTCAGTACTTC. The J gene is TRBJ2-4, the V gene TRBV7-9, with a possible D match to TRBD1 (6 bases). V was clipped by 3 bases and J by 3 bases, with 15 bases between them. This CDR3 region has 16 residues. Looked up from germline, CDR1 is SEHNR and CDR2 is FQNEAQ (reference sequence).

The V and J genes are TRBV7-2 and TRBJ2-5, with TRBD2 matching over 10 bases. This CDR3 has 15 amino acids. Trimming at V came to 2 bases and at J to 5 bases, leaving 5 bases not matched to a gene. Germline lookup yields CDR1 SGHTA and CDR2 FQGNSA. CDR3 region: CASSLLAGVRETQYF. CDR3 in DNA: TGTGCCAGCAGCTTACTAGCGGGAGTCAGGGAGACCCAGTACTTC.

V gene TRBV25-1 combines with J gene TRBJ2-5; D is perhaps TRBD1 (5 bases). V gave up 4 bases and J gave up 0 bases, with 9 bases separating them. The CDR3 has 14 amino acids. CDR1 is MGHDK, CDR2 SYGVNS, per germline. Written as DNA, the CDR3 is TGTGCCAGCAGTGCGACAGCGTACCAAGAGACCCAGTACTTC. It is translated as CASSATAYQETQYF. Full variable domain (outside the CDR3, taken from reference TRBV25-1 and TRBJ2-5): EADIYQTPRYLVIGTGKKITLECSQTMGHDKMYWYQQDPGMELHLIHYSYGVNSTEKGDLSSESTVSRIRTEHFPLTLESARPSHTSQYLCASSATAYQETQYFGPGTRLLVL.

This clone showed up just once. This chain connects TRBV5-1 to TRBJ2-2; perhaps TRBD1 as D (7 bases). Trimming pared 0 bases from V and 5 bases from J, leaving 11 bases between. CDR3 length: 15 amino acids. Germline V gene sequence: CDR1 SGHRS, CDR2 YFSETQ. The CDR3 protein is CASSLAQGGTGELFF. The DNA of the CDR3 is TGCGCCAGCAGCTTGGCCCAGGGGGGAACCGGGGAGCTGTTTTTT.

The rearrangement links TRBV9 to TRBJ2-1; TRBD2 agrees at 7 bases. The CDR3 length is 15 residues. Germline V lookup: CDR1 SGDLS, CDR2 YYNGEE. J lost 6 bases, V lost 2 bases, and 8 bases had no gene match. Here the CDR3 DNA reads TGTGCCAGCAGCGTTGGCGGGAGTAATCCCAATGAGCAGTTCTTC. This sequence encodes CASSVGGSNPNEQFF. Complete variable domain (other parts from reference TRBV9 and TRBJ2-1): DSGVTQTPKHLITATGQRVTLRCSPRSGDLSVYWYQQSLDQGLQFLIQYYNGEERAKGNILERFSAQQFPDLHSELNLSSLELGDSALYFCASSVGGSNPNEQFFGPGTRLTVL.

The chain combines TRBV2 with TRBJ1-1; tentative D call: TRBD1 (6 bases). The CDR3 is 15 amino acids. Germline V lookup: CDR1 SNHLY, CDR2 FYNNEI. V was shortened by 4 bases and J by 0 bases, with 12 bases between the two germline ends. Written as DNA, the CDR3 is TGTGCCAGCAGTGCGGGACACTCCATGAACACTGAAGCTTTCTTT. This translates into CASSAGHSMNTEAFF.

This clone appeared a few times. V usage is TRBV7-9 and J usage is TRBJ2-1; a weak D match, TRBD1 (5 bases). The CDR3 covers 15 residues. The V gene lost 6 bases and the J gene lost 8 bases, with 20 bases spanning the gap. CDR1 SEHNR and CDR2 FQNEAQ come from the germline V gene (reference sequence). The CDR3 sequence is CASRAPYRYGDEQFF. The CDR3 DNA is TGTGCCAGCAGGGCCCCCTACAGGTATGGGGATGAGCAGTTCTTC.

The J gene is TRBJ2-7, the V gene TRBV19, with 11 bases lining up with TRBD1. After removal of 6 bases from V and 3 bases from J, the junction contained 4 bases not matched to a gene. Germline CDR1 LNHDA, CDR2 SQIVND (reference sequence). This CDR3 has 14 residues. The CDR3 DNA reads as TGTGCCAGTAGCTCCGGGACAGGGGGCTACGAGCAGTACTTC. Translation: CASSSGTGGYEQYF.

The chain uses TRBV18 and TRBJ2-7; D possibly corresponds to TRBD2 (6 bases). The CDR3 contains 15 residues. V was cut by 0 bases and J by 2 bases, with 11 bases left in between. In germline, CDR1 is KGHSH, CDR2 LQKENI. The DNA for the CDR3 is TGTGCCAGCTCACCACCGTTAACGGGGGCCTACGAGCAGTACTTC. Translated: CASSPPLTGAYEQYF.

In this sample, this clone turned up a few times. The genes are TRBV2 and TRBJ1-5; D remains ambiguous. This CDR3 is 14 amino acids long. Germline CDR1 is SNHLY and CDR2 is FYNNEI. The V end was cut by 5 bases, the J end by 1 base, with 9 bases between. The CDR3 DNA sequence: TGTGCCAGCAGTCTCGAGGGAAGCAATCAGCCCCAGCATTTT. Translation: CASSLEGSNQPQHF.

The J gene is TRBJ2-3, the V gene TRBV5-1; no reliable D call. Germline-derived CDR1 and CDR2 are SGHRS and YFSETQ. There are 16 residues in the CDR3. The V gene lost 2 bases and the J gene lost 0 bases, with 13 bases spanning the gap. CDR3 nucleotide sequence: TGCGCCAGCAGCTTACAATGGCGGCAGAGCACAGATACGCAGTATTTT. This sequence encodes CASSLQWRQSTDTQYF.